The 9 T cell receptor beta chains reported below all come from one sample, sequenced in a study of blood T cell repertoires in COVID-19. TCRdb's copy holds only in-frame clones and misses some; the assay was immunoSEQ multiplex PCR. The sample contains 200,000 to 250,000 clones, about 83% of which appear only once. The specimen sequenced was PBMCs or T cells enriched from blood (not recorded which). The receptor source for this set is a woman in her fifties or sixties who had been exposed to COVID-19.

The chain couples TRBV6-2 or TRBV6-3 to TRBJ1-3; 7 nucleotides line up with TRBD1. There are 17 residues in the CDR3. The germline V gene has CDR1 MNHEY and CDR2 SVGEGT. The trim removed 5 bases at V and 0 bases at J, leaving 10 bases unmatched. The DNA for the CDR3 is TGTGCCAGCAGTGGCGGGAGGACAGGAAACTCTGGAAACACCATATATTTT. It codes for CASSGGRTGNSGNTIYF.

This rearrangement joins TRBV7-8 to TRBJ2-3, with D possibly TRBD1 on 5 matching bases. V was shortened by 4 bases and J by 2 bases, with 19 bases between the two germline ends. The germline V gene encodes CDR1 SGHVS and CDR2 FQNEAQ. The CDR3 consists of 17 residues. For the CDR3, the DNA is TGTGCCAGCAGCTCCCCCTACCGACAGTATCCCACAGATACGCAGTATTTT. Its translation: CASSSPYRQYPTDTQYF.

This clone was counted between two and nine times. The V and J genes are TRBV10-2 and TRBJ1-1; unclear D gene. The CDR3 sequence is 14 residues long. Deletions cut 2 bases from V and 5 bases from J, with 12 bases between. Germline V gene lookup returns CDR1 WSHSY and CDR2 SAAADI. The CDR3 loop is CASSELGQRTEAFF. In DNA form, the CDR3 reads TGCGCCAGCAGTGAGCTGGGTCAGAGGACTGAAGCTTTCTTT.

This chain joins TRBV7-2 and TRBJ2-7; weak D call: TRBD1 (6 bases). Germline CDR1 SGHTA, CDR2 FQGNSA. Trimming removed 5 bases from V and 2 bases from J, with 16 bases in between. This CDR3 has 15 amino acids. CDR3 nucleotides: TGTGCCAGCAGCCCAAGGATGCAGGGGACCTACGAGCAGTACTTC. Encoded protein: CASSPRMQGTYEQYF.

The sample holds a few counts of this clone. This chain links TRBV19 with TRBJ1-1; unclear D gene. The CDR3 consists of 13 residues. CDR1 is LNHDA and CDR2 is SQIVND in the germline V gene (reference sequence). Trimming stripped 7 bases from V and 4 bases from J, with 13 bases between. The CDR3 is CASTPFRGTEAFF. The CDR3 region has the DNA TGTGCCAGTACCCCTTTTCGGGGCACTGAAGCTTTCTTT.

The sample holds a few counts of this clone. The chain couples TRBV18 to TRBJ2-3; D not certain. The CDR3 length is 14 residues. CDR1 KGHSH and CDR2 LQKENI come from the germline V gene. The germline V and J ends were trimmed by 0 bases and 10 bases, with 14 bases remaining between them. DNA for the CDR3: TGTGCCAGCTCACCACCGGAGTATCCACTTCCGCAGTATTTT. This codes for CASSPPEYPLPQYF. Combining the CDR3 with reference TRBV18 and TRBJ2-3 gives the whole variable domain NAGVMQNPRHLVRRRGQEARLRCSPMKGHSHVYWYRQLPEEGLKFMVYLQKENIIDESGMPKERFSAEFPKEGPSILRIQQVVRGDSAAYFCASSPPEYPLPQYFGPGTRLTVL.

The CDR3 protein is CASSPSTRQSLFF. The CDR3 bases are TGTGCCAGCAGTCCCTCCACCAGACAGAGTCTGTTTTTT. The chain employs TRBV12-3 or TRBV12-4 and TRBJ1-4; maybe TRBD1 (5 bases). V was trimmed by 5 bases and J by 14 bases, leaving 18 bases between them. This CDR3 is 13 amino acids long.

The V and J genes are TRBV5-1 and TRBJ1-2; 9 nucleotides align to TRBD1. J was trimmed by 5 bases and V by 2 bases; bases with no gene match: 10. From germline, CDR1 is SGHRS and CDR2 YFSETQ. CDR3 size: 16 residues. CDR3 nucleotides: TGCGCCAGCAGCTTTGACTTGACAGGGGGATTTTATGGCTACACCTTC. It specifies CASSFDLTGGFYGYTF.

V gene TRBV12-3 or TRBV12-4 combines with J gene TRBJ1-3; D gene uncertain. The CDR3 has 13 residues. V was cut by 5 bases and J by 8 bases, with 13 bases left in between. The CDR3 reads CASSAGFWDTIYF. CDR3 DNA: TGTGCCAGCAGTGCGGGGTTTTGGGACACCATATATTTT.